The T cell receptor beta chain described here comes from a study of T cells in Graves' hyperthyroidism and ophthalmopathy (dated by TCRdb to about 2019). Study-wide context: Peripheral blood was sampled at the time of initial diagnosis, prior to any treatment. Prospective prediction of ophthalmopathy was tested in an independent validation cohort of fewer than 20 hyperthyroidism patients and 17 patients who later progressed to ophthalmopathy. After sampling, hyperthyroidism patients received methimazole starting at 30 mg daily, and ophthalmopathy patients received high-dose intravenous methylprednisolone. Thyroid tissue and blood T-cell repertoires from roughly 6 Graves' hyperthyroidism patients were also compared in the study. TCR Vbeta CDR3 sequencing of 140 or so peripheral blood samples (under 45 ophthalmopathy, under 80 hyperthyroidism and roughly 17 progressor patients) is reported in the paper. The roughly 90 discovery patients were divided at random into training and test sets in a 7:3 ratio. TCR V-J signatures able to tell the groups apart were searched for in a discovery cohort of 100 patients, of whom 43 had Graves' ophthalmopathy and about 55 had stable Graves' hyperthyroidism. Findings and caveats that apply to the study as a whole: In validation, the model predicted progression to ophthalmopathy a median of roughly six months before onset, with roughly 71% sensitivity and about 72% specificity. Blood samples also contained most of the expanded thyroid clonotypes (frequency above 0.001), which suggests that blood repertoires may reflect thyroid immune responses. A 13 V-J signature model separated ophthalmopathy from stable hyperthyroidism, with about 90% sensitivity and 81% to 82% specificity in cross-validation and 80%/75% in testing. No statistical method was used to fix the sample size in advance, and group allocation was not hidden from the investigators.

Stable Graves' hyperthyroidism was defined as no progression to ophthalmopathy during 18 months of follow-up. The hyperthyroidism patients were between 18 and 65 years old and newly diagnosed, with a disease duration of less than 2 months. Patients with uncontrolled infections, other autoimmune diseases, pregnancy or lactation were excluded. Clinical symptoms, serum thyroxine and TRAb, thyroid ultrasound, and orbital computed tomography formed the basis for the diagnoses. PBMCs were isolated from 10 ml of fresh peripheral blood by Ficoll-Paque density gradient centrifugation. Total RNA was extracted using Trizol reagent, and RNA quality was assessed on an Agilent 2100 Bioanalyzer. For this clonotype: Which antigen it targets is not known. No clone much larger than this one lies a single base away; base qualities are absent.

The TCR beta CDR3 regions were amplified from RNA transcripts. The first round of RT-PCR for the TCR CDR3 was performed with the HTBI primer set and the Qiagen OneStep RT-PCR kit. The libraries were constructed in a second round of multiplex PCR and then size-selected and purified. Libraries were sequenced paired-end with 100 bp reads on an Illumina HiSeq2000. The paper's data handling went like this. Raw data were processed with SOAPnuke, discarding reads with adapters, uncalled bases, mean Phred below 15, or no exact constant-primer or identifier match. COPE v1.2.5 was used to merge high-quality paired reads, and clonotypes were defined as unique nucleotide sequences. MiTCR v1.1 was used to align the clonotypes against IMGT TRBV, TRBD and TRBJ reference segments. Only V-J combinations with frequency above 0.0001, covering 99% to 99.2% of repertoires, were analysed. The TCS score was defined as the ratio of F50 (clonal expansion) to E x V (chaos), calculated using BLOSUM62-based TCRdist between CDR3 peptides within each V-J. Welch's t-statistics and random forest reduced approximately 520 V-J features to 13, which were used in a naive Bayes classifier (R e1071). The public reads were reprocessed in TCRdb via fastp at Q25 and MiXCR, keeping in-frame beta chains. Each CDR3 protein appears once, grouped with its most common genes and DNA. These V and J calls originate from TCRdb's pipeline instead of the authors' own analysis. The sample includes about 210,000 distinct CDR3 sequences, with approximately 17% observed a single time. Approximately 46% of the sample rests with the top ten.

The sequence was collected from a man aged 45 to 65 with Graves' hyperthyroidism. Sequenced material: blood.

The DNA sequence is TGTGCCAGCAAGTATGGGGCAGGGGCCGGGGAGCTGTTTTTT. It translates as CASKYGAGAGELFF. This chain is built from TRBV2 and TRBJ2-2, with TRBD1 as a weak D call on 6 bases. The junction shows trimming of 7 bases on V and 6 bases on J, plus 15 bases between the germline ends. From the cysteine through the phenylalanine, the CDR3 covers 14 amino acids. Only the CDR3 region is kept as DNA, spanning 42 bases read in frame from base 1. The germline V gene encodes CDR1 SNHLY and CDR2 FYNNEI.